What follows are 25 T cell receptor beta chains derived from one specimen sequenced in a study of Tregs in tolerant kidney transplant recipients. Antigen specificity for these receptors is unknown. Using immunoSEQ multiplex PCR, the repertoire was profiled, and TCRdb retains in-frame clones only, with some absent. Seen here are approximately 17,000 clones, 61% observed once, and the top ten hold approximately 3%. The sample was Tregs from blood cultured with allogeneic cells. These receptors all come from a human donor in good health.

On this clone itself: The junction differs from germline at one of its ends, possibly a read error. The genes are TRBV15 and TRBJ2-7; TRBD2 is a possible D gene (5 bases). CDR1 and CDR2 (germline): LNHNV, YYDKDF (reference sequence). The CDR3 is made up of 13 amino acids. CDR3 sequence reads: CATSRDQKGEGTF. DNA of the CDR3: TGTGCCACCAGCAGAGATCAAAAGGGAGAAGGAACCTTC.

This clone came up once. This chain links TRBV27 with TRBJ1-5; 9 bases fit TRBD1. Germline loops: CDR1 MNHEY, CDR2 SMNVEV (reference sequence). The V segment lost 4 bases and the J segment 6 bases; nucleotides outside the gene matches: 16. This CDR3 region has 18 residues. The CDR3, as DNA: TGTGCCAGCAGTTCTTCCCCCTTCCGGGACAGGGAAGGTCAGCCCCAGCATTTT. It encodes CASSSSPFRDREGQPQHF.

V usage is TRBV6-4 and J usage is TRBJ1-2; D is unclear. Per germline, CDR1 MRHNA and CDR2 SNTAGT. V was clipped by 5 bases and J by 7 bases, with 11 bases between them. This CDR3 has 12 amino acids. For the CDR3, the DNA is TGTGCCAGCAGTCGCGGCTCCGGTGGCTACACCTTC. Translating gives CASSRGSGGYTF.

V gene TRBV6-5 combines with J gene TRBJ1-6; the D gene is possibly TRBD1 (5 bases). Looked up from germline, CDR1 is MNHEY and CDR2 is SVGAGI. CDR3 length equals 15 residues. The V end was cut by 6 bases, the J end by 10 bases, with 19 bases between. DNA of the CDR3: TGTGCCAGCAGCCGGGACGCCTTAAGAATCTCACCCCTCCACTTT. This sequence encodes CASSRDALRISPLHF.

This clone was found a few times. The chain is built from TRBV5-1 and TRBJ2-3; 9 bases agree with TRBD2. Germline V gives CDR1 SGHRS, CDR2 YFSETQ. Unmatched junction bases numbered 4, after V lost 0 bases and J lost 2 bases. The CDR3 is 16 residues long. CDR3: CASSLGLAGTTDTQYF. The CDR3 region has the DNA TGCGCCAGCAGCTTGGGCCTAGCGGGAACCACAGATACGCAGTATTTT.

This clone has a single count. The rearrangement links TRBV7-2 to TRBJ1-4; weak D call: TRBD1 (6 bases). The CDR3 is made up of 15 amino acids. V lost 4 bases and J lost 14, with 23 bases in between. Germline V gives CDR1 SGHTA, CDR2 FQGNSA. The DNA for the CDR3 is TGTGCCAGCAGCTCCTATTGGGACAACCATAAAGGGCTGTTTTTT. This encodes CASSSYWDNHKGLFF.

This clone was seen a few times. The chain couples TRBV21-1 to TRBJ1-4; the table assigns TRBD1, which was not confirmed against the DNA. TRBV21-1 is tagged as a pseudogene. This CDR3 is 11 amino acids long. In DNA form, the CDR3 reads TGTGCCAGCAGCAAAGACAGGGTAAGAATTTTT. Amino acid sequence: CASSKDRVRIF.

A remark on this clone: Mismatch with germline at one junction end may stem from a read error. The rearrangement uses TRBV11-3 and TRBJ1-1; 8 bases are a match to TRBD1. The CDR3 consists of 16 residues. Germline CDR1 SGHNT, CDR2 YENEEA. The CDR3 DNA reads as TGTGCCAACAGCTTTGGACAGGGAAGTGGTTCGACTGAAGCTTTCTTT. Translated, it gives CANSFGQGSGSTEAFF.

This clone was seen a handful of times. The rearrangement uses TRBV2 and TRBJ2-5, with D uncertain. Trimming took off 4 bases at V and 5 bases at J, with 11 bases between the two ends. The CDR3 covers 13 residues. Germline CDR1 SNHLY, CDR2 FYNNEI. CDR3 nucleotide sequence: TGTGCCAGCAGTGTGAGGTTCGGGGAGACCCAGTACTTC. It translates to CASSVRFGETQYF.

This clone was seen many times. The gene calls are TRBV11-1 and TRBJ1-1; perhaps TRBD1 as D (6 bases). Trimming removed 2 bases from V and 3 bases from J, with 10 bases in between. Looked up from germline, CDR1 is SGHAT and CDR2 is FQDESV (reference sequence). This CDR3 contains 14 residues. The CDR3 coding sequence is TGTGCCAGCAGCTTACGGGGGGCAGACACTGAAGCTTTCTTT. Protein sequence: CASSLRGADTEAFF.

The chain couples TRBV7-2 to TRBJ2-1, with TRBD2 matching over 8 bases. V shed 6 bases and J 0 bases; nucleotides not matched to a gene: 13. Looked up from germline, CDR1 is SGHTA and CDR2 is FQGNSA. The CDR3 has 18 residues. The CDR3 DNA is TGTGCCAGCAGTTTCCTTAAAGCGGGAGACTCCTCCTACAATGAGCAGTTCTTC. Its protein product is CASSFLKAGDSSYNEQFF.

The V gene is TRBV5-1, the J gene TRBJ2-5; D gene ambiguous. CDR3 length: 15 residues. Germline V gives CDR1 SGHRS, CDR2 YFSETQ. V was cut by 0 bases and J by 2 bases, with 11 bases left in between. This chain's CDR3 is CASSLGTAFQETQYF. The CDR3 bases are TGCGCCAGCAGCTTGGGCACAGCATTTCAAGAGACCCAGTACTTC. The entire variable domain, with the rest obtained from reference TRBV5-1 and TRBJ2-5, is as follows: KAGVTQTPRYLIKTRGQQVTLSCSPISGHRSVSWYQQTPGQGLQFLFEYFSETQRNKGNFPGRFSGRQFSNSRSEMNVSTLELGDSALYLCASSLGTAFQETQYFGPGTRLLVL.

The chain carries TRBV30 and TRBJ2-7; the D call may be TRBD1 or TRBD2 (6 bases each). The J call may be incorrect, as the DNA end agrees better with TRBJ2-5. The CDR3 contains 15 residues. CDR1 and CDR2 from the germline V gene are GTSNPN and SVGIG (reference sequence). The CDR3 nucleotides are TGTGCCCTAAACCCTGGGGGGCGTTCTCTAGAGACCCAGTACTTC. The encoded protein is CALNPGGRSLETQYF.

The rearrangement uses TRBV19 and TRBJ1-5, with 7 bases identical to TRBD1. Germline CDR1 and CDR2: LNHDA and SQIVND (reference sequence). The CDR3 contains 15 residues. The J segment lost 2 bases and the V segment lost 10 bases, leaving 11 bases of the junction unmatched. The CDR3: CATKTGTEGNQPQHF. DNA of the CDR3: TGTGCCACAAAAACCGGGACAGAAGGCAATCAGCCCCAGCATTTT.

This clone was counted a few times. The chain links TRBV6-5 to TRBJ2-1, with 9 bases fitting TRBD2. From germline, CDR1 is MNHEY and CDR2 SVGAGI. The CDR3 is 13 residues long. Losses at the gene ends were 8 bases for V and 7 bases for J; bases not matched to a gene: 6. CDR3 coding DNA: TGTGCCAGCGGGCGGGGGGGCGATAATGAGCAGTTCTTC. This codes for CASGRGGDNEQFF.

V usage is TRBV6-5 and J usage is TRBJ1-2; D not resolved. The germline V gene has CDR1 MNHEY and CDR2 SVGAGI. This CDR3 is 11 amino acids long. Trimming cost V 5 bases and J 8 bases, with 9 bases left between them. The CDR3 DNA is TGTGCCAGCAGTCGGGGTAACGGCTACACCTTC. Translating it yields CASSRGNGYTF.

This clone appeared a few times. The CDR3 region is CASSERDRGQPQHF. As DNA, the CDR3 is TGTGCCAGCAGTGAGCGGGACAGGGGGCAGCCCCAGCATTTT. V usage is TRBV2 and J usage is TRBJ1-5, with 11 bases identical to TRBD1. CDR1 and CDR2 from the germline V gene are SNHLY and FYNNEI. Germline trimming cut 3 bases from V and 7 bases from J; bases unmatched to any gene: 2. This CDR3 has 14 amino acids. Together with reference TRBV2 and TRBJ1-5, the CDR3 gives the full variable domain: EPEVTQTPSHQVTQMGQEVILRCVPISNHLYFYWYRQILGQKVEFLVSFYNNEISEKSEIFDDQFSVERPDGSNFTLKIRSTKLEDSAMYFCASSERDRGQPQHFGDGTRLSIL.

CDR3 DNA: TGTGCCAGCAGCTCTCCGATAGGCTTCCGACTTCGAGATACGCAGTATTTT. This translates into CASSSPIGFRLRDTQYF. This chain joins TRBV7-9 and TRBJ2-3; no clear D gene. V lost 4 bases, J lost 5 bases, and 22 bases lay in between. The germline V gene encodes CDR1 SEHNR and CDR2 FQNEAQ (reference sequence). The CDR3 is 17 amino acids. Filled out from reference TRBV7-9 and TRBJ2-3, the complete variable domain reads DTGVSQNPRHKITKRGQNVTFRCDPISEHNRLYWYRQTLGQGPEFLTYFQNEAQLEKSRLLSDRFSAERPKGSFSTLEIQRTEQGDSAMYLCASSSPIGFRLRDTQYFGPGTRLTVL.

This clone was observed a handful of times. This chain uses TRBV7-8 with TRBJ1-3, with a weak D call TRBD1 (6 bases). Deletions cut 5 bases from V and 4 bases from J, with 15 bases between. The germline V gene encodes CDR1 SGHVS and CDR2 FQNEAQ. This CDR3 comprises 15 residues. The CDR3, as DNA: TGTGCCAGCAGCCCCGGGGGGGGGCGAGGAAACACCATATATTTT. Translation: CASSPGGGRGNTIYF.

The chain links TRBV5-4 to TRBJ2-5, with 10 positions matching TRBD1. The V and J ends lost 1 base and 4 bases, in that order; junction bases with no gene match: 10. Germline values: CDR1 SGHNT, CDR2 YYREEE (reference sequence). There are 17 residues in the CDR3. CDR3 region: CASSLFLGTGVRETQYF. The CDR3 bases are TGTGCCAGCAGCTTGTTCCTAGGGACAGGGGTTAGAGAGACCCAGTACTTC. Using reference TRBV5-4 and TRBJ2-5 for the parts outside the CDR3, the full variable domain is ETGVTQSPTHLIKTRGQQVTLRCSSQSGHNTVSWYQQALGQGPQFIFQYYREEENGRGNFPPRFSGLQFPNYSSELNVNALELDDSALYLCASSLFLGTGVRETQYFGPGTRLLVL.

The chain's CDR3 is CASSLEGGTGELFF. CDR3 nucleotide sequence: TGTGCCAGCAGCTTAGAGGGGGGAACCGGGGAGCTGTTTTTT. The chain combines TRBV7-9 with TRBJ2-2; D possibly matches TRBD1 or TRBD2 (6 bases each). Per germline, CDR1 SEHNR and CDR2 FQNEAQ (reference sequence). CDR3 length equals 14 residues. V was clipped by 1 base and J by 5 bases, with 8 bases between them.

The chain combines TRBV5-1 with TRBJ1-1, with no clear D. Germline CDR1 reads SGHRS; CDR2 reads YFSETQ. This CDR3 comprises 13 residues. V lost 1 base and J lost 1, with 5 bases in between. CDR3 DNA sequence: TGCGCCAGCAGCTTGATCGGGAACACTGAAGCTTTCTTT. Translated, it gives CASSLIGNTEAFF.

The V gene is TRBV12-5, the J gene TRBJ2-5; 8 bases align to TRBD1. CDR1 is LGHNT, CDR2 FRNRAP, per germline. The CDR3 totals 16 residues. V lost 0 bases, J lost 7 bases, and 10 bases stayed unmatched. The CDR3 sequence: CASGLVGTGSLGTQYF. The DNA for the CDR3 is TGTGCTAGTGGTTTGGTAGGGACAGGCAGTCTGGGGACCCAGTACTTC. The complete variable domain, with remaining parts taken from reference TRBV12-5 and TRBJ2-5, reads DARVTQTPRHKVTEMGQEVTMRCQPILGHNTVFWYRQTMMQGLELLAYFRNRAPLDDSGMPKDRFSAEMPDATLATLKIQPSEPRDSAVYFCASGLVGTGSLGTQYFGPGTRLLVL.

The V and J genes are TRBV27 and TRBJ1-2, with D possibly TRBD1 on 5 matching bases. Germline lookup yields CDR1 MNHEY and CDR2 SMNVEV (reference sequence). The CDR3 spans 11 residues. V lost 8 bases and J 7 bases, leaving 11 bases between the germline ends. The chain's CDR3 is CASGQGFGYTF. CDR3 nucleotides: TGTGCCAGCGGGCAGGGTTTTGGCTACACCTTC.

The rearrangement joins TRBV7-3 to TRBJ1-2; D is unclear. Trimming took off 2 bases at V and 4 bases at J, with 14 bases between the two ends. Germline CDR1 and CDR2: SGHTA and FQGTGA. The CDR3 totals 15 residues. Here the CDR3 reads CASSLDGRSRYGYTF. CDR3 nucleotides: TGTGCCAGCAGCTTAGATGGGCGCTCCCGCTATGGCTACACCTTC.